This T cell receptor beta chain was captured in a study of CD8 T cells in Susac syndrome. Remarks on this clonotype: Without the conserved terminal phenylalanine or tryptophan, this CDR3 likely stems from a read error.

After extraction with the RNeasy kit, roughly 0.45 to 1 ug of the RNA was reverse transcribed using random hexamers. TCRdb itself ran the immunoSEQ multiplex PCR reads through MiXCR, one entry per CDR3 protein. The sample has about 150,000 distinct CDR3 sequences, 90% to 95% seen once. V was shortened by 3 bases and J by 5 bases, with 11 bases between the two germline ends. Germline V gives CDR1 GTSNPN, CDR2 SVGIG (reference sequence). This CDR3 region has 13 residues. The receptor was isolated from a human donor in good health. The sample comprised CD4+ T cells from PBMCs. The V call is TRBV30, the J call TRBJ1-5; D is perhaps TRBD1 (5 bases). The CDR3 bases are TGTGCCTGGAGCCCAGGGACCGATCAGCCCCAGCATCTT. Translating gives CAWSPGTDQPQHL.